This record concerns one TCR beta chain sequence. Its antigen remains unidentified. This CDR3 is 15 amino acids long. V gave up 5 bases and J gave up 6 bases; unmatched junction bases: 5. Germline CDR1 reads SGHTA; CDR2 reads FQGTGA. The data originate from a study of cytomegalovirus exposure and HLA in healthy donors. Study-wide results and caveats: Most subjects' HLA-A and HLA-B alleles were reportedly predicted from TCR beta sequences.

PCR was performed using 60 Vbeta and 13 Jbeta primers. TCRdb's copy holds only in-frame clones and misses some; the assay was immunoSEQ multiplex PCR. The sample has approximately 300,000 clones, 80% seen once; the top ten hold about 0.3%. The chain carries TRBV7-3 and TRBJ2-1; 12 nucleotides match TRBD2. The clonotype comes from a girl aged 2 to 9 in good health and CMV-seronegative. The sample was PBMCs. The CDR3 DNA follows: TGTGCCAGCAGCAAAACGGGACTAGCGGGCAATGAGCAGTTCTTC. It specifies CASSKTGLAGNEQFF.